A selection of T cell receptor beta chains follows, all from one sample in a study of identical twins. TCRdb fed the 5' RACE reads into MiXCR, producing one record per CDR3 protein. This repertoire shows some 500,000 distinct CDR3 sequences, 13% to 15% found once; its top ten account for approximately 0.52%. These data were also reused for a study on yellow fever vaccine responses in identical twins.

Specimen: CD4+ T cells sorted from blood. These receptors were collected from a woman aged 18-29 years in good health. CDR3s include the opening cysteine and the closing phenylalanine or tryptophan. The D gene is left open where the match is weak. Some rows mark clone size as missing; the rest say once, few, many or name a class of expanded clone.

abundance: few
v_gene: TRBV7-2
d_gene: -
len: 15
j_gene: TRBJ2-7
CDR3nt: TGTGCCAGCAGCTTAGAACAGGGTGGGCGCTACGAGCAGTACTTC
CDR3aa: CASSLEQGGRYEQYF

abundance: few
v_gene: TRBV28
d_gene: -
len: 16
j_gene: TRBJ2-2
CDR3nt: TGTGCCAGCAGTTCAATCGGTATAGCGAACACCGGGGAGCTGTTTTTT
CDR3aa: CASSSIGIANTGELFF

abundance: -
v_gene: TRBV28
d_gene: -
len: 14
j_gene: TRBJ2-5
CDR3nt: TGTGCCAGCAGTTTATTGGACAGACCTTGGACCCAGTACTTC
CDR3aa: CASSLLDRPWTQYF

abundance: -
v_gene: TRBV20-1
d_gene: -
len: 12
j_gene: TRBJ2-3
CDR3nt: TGCAGTCTTAGCGCCGACACAGATACGCAGTATTTT
CDR3aa: CSLSADTDTQYF

abundance: -
v_gene: TRBV7-9
d_gene: TRBD1
len: 14
j_gene: TRBJ1-1
CDR3nt: TGTGCCAGCAGCTCGCCGGGACAGGGAACTGAAGCTTTCTTT
CDR3aa: CASSSPGQGTEAFF

abundance: few
v_gene: TRBV20-1
d_gene: TRBD2
len: 13
j_gene: TRBJ2-7
CDR3nt: TGCAGTGCTAGACCTAGCGGGATCTACGAGCAGTACTTC
CDR3aa: CSARPSGIYEQYF

abundance: few
v_gene: TRBV20-1
d_gene: TRBD2
len: 14
j_gene: TRBJ2-5
CDR3nt: TGCAGTGCTACTAGCGGGGAAACCCAAGAGACCCAGTACTTC
CDR3aa: CSATSGETQETQYF

abundance: -
v_gene: TRBV24-1
d_gene: TRBD1
len: 17
j_gene: TRBJ2-2
CDR3nt: TGTGCCACCAGTGACCCTACCGGGACAGGGAGGACCGGGGAGCTGTTTTTT
CDR3aa: CATSDPTGTGRTGELFF

abundance: -
v_gene: TRBV6-6
d_gene: -
len: 13
j_gene: TRBJ2-7
CDR3nt: TGTGCCAGCTCAAAGGAGGATGTCTACGGGCAGTACTTC
CDR3aa: CASSKEDVYGQYF

abundance: few
v_gene: TRBV20-1
d_gene: -
len: 12
j_gene: TRBJ1-5
CDR3nt: TGCAGTGCAAAGGCCGGGGTACAGCCCCAGCATTTT
CDR3aa: CSAKAGVQPQHF

abundance: -
v_gene: TRBV5-1
d_gene: -
len: 13
j_gene: TRBJ2-1
CDR3nt: TGCGCCAGCAGCTTGGAATCGCTCAATGAGCAGTTCTTC
CDR3aa: CASSLESLNEQFF

abundance: -
v_gene: TRBV7-2
d_gene: TRBD2
len: 16
j_gene: TRBJ2-5
CDR3nt: TGTGCCAGCAGCCGCCGGACTAGCGGGGGGCAAGAGACCCAGTACTTC
CDR3aa: CASSRRTSGGQETQYF

abundance: -
v_gene: TRBV5-1
d_gene: TRBD2
len: 16
j_gene: TRBJ2-3
CDR3nt: TGCGCCAGCAGCACAGGACTAGCGGGGAGCACAGATACGCAGTATTTT
CDR3aa: CASSTGLAGSTDTQYF

abundance: few
v_gene: TRBV7-2
d_gene: -
len: 13
j_gene: TRBJ2-7
CDR3nt: TGTGCCAGCAGCTTATTTGTCAGAAACGAGCAGTACTTC
CDR3aa: CASSLFVRNEQYF

abundance: -
v_gene: TRBV7-9
d_gene: -
len: 13
j_gene: TRBJ2-1
CDR3nt: TGTGCCAGCAGCACCCGGGCCCACAATGAGCAGTTCTTC
CDR3aa: CASSTRAHNEQFF

abundance: few
v_gene: TRBV7-2
d_gene: -
len: 15
j_gene: TRBJ2-2
CDR3nt: TGTGCCAGCAGATCTCAAGCGGTGGGGACCGGGGAGCTGTTTTTT
CDR3aa: CASRSQAVGTGELFF

abundance: few
v_gene: TRBV24-1
d_gene: TRBD1
len: 15
j_gene: TRBJ2-5
CDR3nt: TGTGCCACCAGTGAATCGACAGGGATTGTGGAGACCCAGTACTTC
CDR3aa: CATSESTGIVETQYF

abundance: few
v_gene: TRBV7-8
d_gene: TRBD2
len: 16
j_gene: TRBJ2-1
CDR3nt: TGTGCCAGCAGCGGTGGACTAGCGGGAGGGTACAATGAGCAGTTCTTC
CDR3aa: CASSGGLAGGYNEQFF

abundance: few
v_gene: TRBV6-5
d_gene: -
len: 15
j_gene: TRBJ2-7
CDR3nt: TGTGCCAGCAGTTACCCGGGACAATTTGGGGCCGAGCAGTACTTC
CDR3aa: CASSYPGQFGAEQYF

abundance: few
v_gene: TRBV5-1
d_gene: TRBD2
len: 15
j_gene: TRBJ2-7
CDR3nt: TGCGCCAGCAGCCTAGTGGGTAGCGGGAGTTTCGAGCAGTACTTC
CDR3aa: CASSLVGSGSFEQYF

abundance: few
v_gene: TRBV20-1
d_gene: -
len: 14
j_gene: TRBJ2-7
CDR3nt: TGCAGTGCTATCTGGCAGATATCCTCCTACGAGCAGTACTTC
CDR3aa: CSAIWQISSYEQYF

abundance: few
v_gene: TRBV7-8
d_gene: TRBD1
len: 14
j_gene: TRBJ2-5
CDR3nt: TGTGCCAGCAGCGGGGGGACAGGGAGAGAGACCCAGTACTTC
CDR3aa: CASSGGTGRETQYF

abundance: once
v_gene: TRBV28
d_gene: TRBD1
len: 17
j_gene: TRBJ2-7
CDR3nt: TGTGCTAGTAAGGGGACAGGGAGATTGTTGAGCTCCTACGAGCAGTACTTC
CDR3aa: CASKGTGRLLSSYEQYF

abundance: few
v_gene: TRBV5-1
d_gene: -
len: 13
j_gene: TRBJ2-7
CDR3nt: TGCGCCAGCAGCTTGCCGGCCCAAGGGGAGCAGTACTTC
CDR3aa: CASSLPAQGEQYF

abundance: -
v_gene: TRBV3-1
d_gene: TRBD2
len: 15
j_gene: TRBJ2-7
CDR3nt: TGTGCCAGCAGCCCGCGACTAGCGGATCCTCCCGAGCAGTACTTC
CDR3aa: CASSPRLADPPEQYF

abundance: few
v_gene: TRBV7-9
d_gene: -
len: 15
j_gene: TRBJ1-6
CDR3nt: TGTGCCAGCAGCTTAGCATCTGTAGTTAATTCACCCCTCCACTTT
CDR3aa: CASSLASVVNSPLHF

abundance: many
v_gene: TRBV3-1
d_gene: -
len: 14
j_gene: TRBJ2-2
CDR3nt: TGTGCCAGCAGCCCTGACTGGGGCACCGGGGAGCTGTTTTTT
CDR3aa: CASSPDWGTGELFF

abundance: -
v_gene: TRBV7-2
d_gene: TRBD2
len: 15
j_gene: TRBJ2-7
CDR3nt: TGTGCCAGCAGCCCTTCCCCCCCCTCTAGCGGGAGGGAGTACTTC
CDR3aa: CASSPSPPSSGREYF

abundance: few
v_gene: TRBV5-6
d_gene: TRBD2
len: 15
j_gene: TRBJ2-1
CDR3nt: TGTGCCAGCAGCTACGGACTAGCGGGTGAGATGGGGGAGTTCTTC
CDR3aa: CASSYGLAGEMGEFF

abundance: -
v_gene: TRBV10-2
d_gene: TRBD1
len: 11
j_gene: TRBJ2-1
CDR3nt: TGCGCCAGCCGGACAGGGCATGAGCAGTTCTTC
CDR3aa: CASRTGHEQFF

abundance: -
v_gene: TRBV28
d_gene: -
len: 15
j_gene: TRBJ2-7
CDR3nt: TGTGCCAGCAGTTTGTTTGTCCCCGGGTCCTACGAGCAGTACTTC
CDR3aa: CASSLFVPGSYEQYF

abundance: many
v_gene: TRBV6-2/TRBV6-3
d_gene: -
len: 21
j_gene: TRBJ2-7
CDR3nt: TGTGCCAGCAGACCCCAGGGTAGGGGGCTTAAGCGAGCGGGATCGTTTTACGAGCAGTACTTC
CDR3aa: CASRPQGRGLKRAGSFYEQYF

abundance: few
v_gene: TRBV15
d_gene: TRBD2
len: 17
j_gene: TRBJ2-2
CDR3nt: TGTGCCACCAGCTCCAGCGCCCGGCTAGCGGGAGGCGGGGAGCTGTTTTTT
CDR3aa: CATSSSARLAGGGELFF

abundance: many
v_gene: TRBV12-3/TRBV12-4
d_gene: TRBD1
len: 14
j_gene: TRBJ2-7
CDR3nt: TGTGCCAGCAGTCCCGGGCAGGGGGACTACGAGCAGTACTTC
CDR3aa: CASSPGQGDYEQYF

abundance: few
v_gene: TRBV27
d_gene: -
len: 14
j_gene: TRBJ2-7
CDR3nt: TGTGCCAGCAGTTTCGAAGACCAGGGGTACGAGCAGTACTTC
CDR3aa: CASSFEDQGYEQYF

abundance: few
v_gene: TRBV2
d_gene: TRBD1
len: 14
j_gene: TRBJ2-2
CDR3nt: TGTGCCAGCAGAGGACAGGGGGCAGGCGGGGAGCTGTTTTTT
CDR3aa: CASRGQGAGGELFF

abundance: many
v_gene: TRBV2
d_gene: -
len: 14
j_gene: TRBJ2-7
CDR3nt: TGTGCCAGCAGTATGGCAGGGACCTCCTACGAGCAGTACTTC
CDR3aa: CASSMAGTSYEQYF

abundance: few
v_gene: TRBV4-2
d_gene: -
len: 13
j_gene: TRBJ1-1
CDR3nt: TGTGCCAGCAGCCAAGGACAGGACTCTGAAGCTTTCTTT
CDR3aa: CASSQGQDSEAFF

abundance: -
v_gene: TRBV6-4
d_gene: -
len: 14
j_gene: TRBJ2-1
CDR3nt: TGTGCCAGCAGTGACCCAAAAAGGGGGAATGAGCAGTTCTTC
CDR3aa: CASSDPKRGNEQFF

abundance: few
v_gene: TRBV10-3
d_gene: TRBD2
len: 16
j_gene: TRBJ2-1
CDR3nt: TGTGCCATCAGTGAGTCGAGGGGACTAGCCTCGGGTGAGCAGTTCTTC
CDR3aa: CAISESRGLASGEQFF

abundance: -
v_gene: TRBV7-8
d_gene: -
len: 16
j_gene: TRBJ2-5
CDR3nt: TGTGCCAGCAGCTCTAAGGGAAGATGGGCTCAAGAGACCCAGTACTTC
CDR3aa: CASSSKGRWAQETQYF

abundance: -
v_gene: TRBV7-2
d_gene: -
len: 14
j_gene: TRBJ1-1
CDR3nt: TGTGCCAGCAGACGGGAGGCCGGGCTCACTGAAGCTTTCTTT
CDR3aa: CASRREAGLTEAFF

abundance: -
v_gene: TRBV6-2/TRBV6-3
d_gene: -
len: 14
j_gene: TRBJ2-5
CDR3nt: TGTGCCAGCAGTTACGGCGTGGGGATTGGGACCCAGTACTTC
CDR3aa: CASSYGVGIGTQYF

abundance: few
v_gene: TRBV6-1
d_gene: -
len: 11
j_gene: TRBJ2-7
CDR3nt: TGTGCCAGCAGCGATTCGAGAGAGCAGTACTTC
CDR3aa: CASSDSREQYF

abundance: few
v_gene: TRBV28
d_gene: -
len: 16
j_gene: TRBJ1-4
CDR3nt: TGTGCCAGCAGTCCGGTGGACACCCGGGTTGGGGAAAAACTGTTTTTT
CDR3aa: CASSPVDTRVGEKLFF

abundance: many
v_gene: TRBV4-2
d_gene: -
len: 13
j_gene: TRBJ1-3
CDR3nt: TGTGCCAGCAGCCAAGGTGACGGAAACACCATATATTTT
CDR3aa: CASSQGDGNTIYF